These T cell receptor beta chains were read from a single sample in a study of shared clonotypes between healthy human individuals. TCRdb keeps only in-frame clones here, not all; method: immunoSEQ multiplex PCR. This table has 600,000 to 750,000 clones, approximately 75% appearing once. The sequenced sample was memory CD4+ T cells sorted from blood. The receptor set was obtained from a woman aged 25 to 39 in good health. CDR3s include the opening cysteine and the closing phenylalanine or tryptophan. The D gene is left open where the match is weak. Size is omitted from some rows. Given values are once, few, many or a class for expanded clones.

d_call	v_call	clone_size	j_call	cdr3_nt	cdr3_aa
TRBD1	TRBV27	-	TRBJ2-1	TGTGCCAGCAGTCCAACCGACAGGGCTATCTACAATGAGCAGTTCTTC	CASSPTDRAIYNEQFF
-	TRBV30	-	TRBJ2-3	TGTGCCTGGAGGGCTAGCACAGATACGCAGTATTTT	CAWRASTDTQYF
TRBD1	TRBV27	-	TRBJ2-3	TGTGCCAGCAGTTCCTGGGACAGGGGAACTGATACGCAGTATTTT	CASSSWDRGTDTQYF
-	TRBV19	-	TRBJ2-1	TGTGCCAGTCGGACCATAGGGAACAATGAGCAGTTCTTC	CASRTIGNNEQFF
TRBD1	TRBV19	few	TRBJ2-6	TGTGCCAGTAGTATCGGACAGGGGGCAAGTGGGGCCAACGTCCTGACTTTC	CASSIGQGASGANVLTF
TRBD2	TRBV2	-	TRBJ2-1	TGTGCCAGCAGTGGACTAGCGAGAAATGAGCAGTTCTTC	CASSGLARNEQFF
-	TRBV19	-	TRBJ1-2	TGTGCCAGTAGCCTACGGAGTCATGGCTACACCTTC	CASSLRSHGYTF
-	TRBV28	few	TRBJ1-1	TGTGCCAGCAGTTCAACCCGGGAGGTGAACACTGAAGCTTTCTTT	CASSSTREVNTEAFF
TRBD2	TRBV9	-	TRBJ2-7	TGTGCCAGCAGCTGGACGGGACTAGGGGCGGACGAGCAGTACTTC	CASSWTGLGADEQYF
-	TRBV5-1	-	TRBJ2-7	TGCGCCAGCAGCGAACAGGGCTACGAGCAGTACTTC	CASSEQGYEQYF
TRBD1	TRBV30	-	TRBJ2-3	TGTGCCTGGGACAGGGGGCCCACAGATACGCAGTATTTT	CAWDRGPTDTQYF
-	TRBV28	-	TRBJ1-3	TGTGCCAGCAGCCGCGGGAGGGGACTTTTGTCCAGGGCTGGAAACACCATATATTTT	CASSRGRGLLSRAGNTIYF
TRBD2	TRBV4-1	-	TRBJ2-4	TGCGCCAGCAGCCAAGGACTAGCGGGAGGGCCGGCCAAAAACATTCAGTACTTC	CASSQGLAGGPAKNIQYF
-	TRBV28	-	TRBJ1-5	TGTGCCAGCAGTCTCAAGGCCACAGGGCATCAGCCCCAGCATTTT	CASSLKATGHQPQHF
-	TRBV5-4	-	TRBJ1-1	TGTGCCAGCAGCTTGGGGGTCGCGGGGACGAACACTGAAGCTTTCTTT	CASSLGVAGTNTEAFF
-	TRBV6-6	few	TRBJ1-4	TGTGCCAGCAGTTTGGGGCAGGGAAGTGAAAAACTGTTTTTT	CASSLGQGSEKLFF
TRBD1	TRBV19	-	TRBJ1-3	TGTGCCAGTTTTCCTACCGGGACAGGGTTGTCTGGAAACACCATATATTTT	CASFPTGTGLSGNTIYF
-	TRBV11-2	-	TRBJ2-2	TGTGCCAGCAGCCCCCTCGCGGCCCCAAGTCGGACCGGGGAGCTGTTTTTT	CASSPLAAPSRTGELFF
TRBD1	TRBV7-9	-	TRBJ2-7	TGTGCCAGCAGCTTAGGGGCTTTCGGACAGGGGGGTAACGAGCAGTACTTC	CASSLGAFGQGGNEQYF
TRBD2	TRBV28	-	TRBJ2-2	TGTGCCAGCAGTTTATATGGTGTAGCGGGAGGTAACACCGGGGAGCTGTTTTTT	CASSLYGVAGGNTGELFF
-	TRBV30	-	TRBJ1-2	TGTGCCTGGAGTGTTGCACACTATGGCTACACCTTC	CAWSVAHYGYTF
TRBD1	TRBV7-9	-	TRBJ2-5	TGTGCCAGCAGCTTCAGACAGGGTGGAGAGACCCAGTACTTC	CASSFRQGGETQYF
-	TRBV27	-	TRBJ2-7	TGTGCCAGCAGTTTATCTGGGACACCCCGCGGCGAGCAGTACTTC	CASSLSGTPRGEQYF
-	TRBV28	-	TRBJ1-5	TGTGCCAGCATGGGGTGGGAGAGCAATCAGCCCCAGCATTTT	CASMGWESNQPQHF
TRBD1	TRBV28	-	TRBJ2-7	TGTGCCAGCAGTCCCAACCTGGGACAGGGGGCCTACGAGCAGTACTTC	CASSPNLGQGAYEQYF
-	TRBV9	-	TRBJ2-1	TGTGCCAGCAGCGGTAGCGGAGGCTCCTACAATGAGCAGTTCTTC	CASSGSGGSYNEQFF
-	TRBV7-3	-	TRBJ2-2	TGTGCCAGCAGCTTAGGTTCAGGGATCTCCGGGGAGCTGTTTTTT	CASSLGSGISGELFF
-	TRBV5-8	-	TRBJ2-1	TGTGCCAGCAGCTCCACCGTCCCCCACAATGAGCAGTTCTTC	CASSSTVPHNEQFF
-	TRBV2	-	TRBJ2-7	TGTGCCAGCAGCATGACAGGAGCGTACGAGCAGTACTTC	CASSMTGAYEQYF